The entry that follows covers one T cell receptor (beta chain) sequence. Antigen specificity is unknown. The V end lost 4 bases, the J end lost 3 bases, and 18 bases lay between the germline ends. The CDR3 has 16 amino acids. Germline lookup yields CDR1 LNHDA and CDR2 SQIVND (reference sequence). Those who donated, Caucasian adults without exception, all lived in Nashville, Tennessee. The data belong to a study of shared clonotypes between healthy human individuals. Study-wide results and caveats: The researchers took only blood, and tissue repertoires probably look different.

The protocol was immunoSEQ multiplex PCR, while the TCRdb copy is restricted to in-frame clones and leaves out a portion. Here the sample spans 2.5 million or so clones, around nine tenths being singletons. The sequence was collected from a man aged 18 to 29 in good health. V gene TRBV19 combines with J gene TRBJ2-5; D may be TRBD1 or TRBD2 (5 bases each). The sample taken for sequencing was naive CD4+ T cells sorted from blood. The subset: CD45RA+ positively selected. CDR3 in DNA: TGTGCCAGTAGTACCCCAGGGAAGGGAGTGGAAGAGACCCAGTACTTC. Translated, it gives CASSTPGKGVEETQYF.